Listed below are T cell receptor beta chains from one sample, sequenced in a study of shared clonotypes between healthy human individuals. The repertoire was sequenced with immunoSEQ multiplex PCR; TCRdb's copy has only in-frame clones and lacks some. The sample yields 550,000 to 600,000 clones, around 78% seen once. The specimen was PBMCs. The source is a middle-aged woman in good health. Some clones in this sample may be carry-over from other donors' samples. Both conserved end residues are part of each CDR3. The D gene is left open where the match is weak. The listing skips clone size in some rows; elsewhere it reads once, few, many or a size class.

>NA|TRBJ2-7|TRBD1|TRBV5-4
CAVRGQGGYEQYF
TGTGCCGTCCGCGGACAGGGGGGCTACGAGCAGTACTTC
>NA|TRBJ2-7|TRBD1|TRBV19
CASSIGQGLYEQYF
TGTGCCAGTAGTATCGGACAGGGACTCTACGAGCAGTACTTC
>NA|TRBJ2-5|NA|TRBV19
CASSIVPQETQYF
TGTGCCAGTAGTATAGTCCCACAAGAGACCCAGTACTTC
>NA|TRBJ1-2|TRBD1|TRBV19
CASSMTGGDYGYTF
TGTGCCAGTAGTATGACAGGGGGCGACTATGGCTACACCTTC
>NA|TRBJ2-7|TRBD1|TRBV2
CASSEDRGRYEQYF
TGTGCCAGCAGTGAGGACAGGGGGAGGTACGAGCAGTACTTC
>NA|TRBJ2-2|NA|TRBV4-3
CASSINPGRQNTGELFF
TGCGCCAGCAGCATTAATCCGGGACGGCAGAACACCGGGGAGCTGTTTTTT
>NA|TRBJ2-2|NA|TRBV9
CASSPDGTNTGELFF
TGTGCCAGCAGCCCAGACGGCACAAACACCGGGGAGCTGTTTTTT
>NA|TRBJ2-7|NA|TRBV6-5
CASRNDKPSYEQYF
TGTGCCAGCAGAAACGACAAGCCCTCCTACGAGCAGTACTTC
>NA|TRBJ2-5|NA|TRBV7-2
CASSSSGRGTTEETQYF
TGTGCCAGCAGCTCTAGTGGGCGGGGCACGACAGAAGAGACCCAGTACTTC
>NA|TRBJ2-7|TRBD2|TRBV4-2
CASSQDLLAGSYEQYF
TGTGCCAGCAGCCAAGATCTGCTAGCGGGTAGCTACGAGCAGTACTTC
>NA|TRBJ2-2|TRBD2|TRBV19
CASSWGLADANTGELFF
TGTGCCAGTAGTTGGGGACTAGCGGACGCGAACACCGGGGAGCTGTTTTTT
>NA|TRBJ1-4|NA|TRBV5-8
CASSKGTYNEKLFF
TGTGCCAGCAGCAAAGGGACTTATAACGAAAAACTGTTTTTT
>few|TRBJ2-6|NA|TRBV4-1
CASSQVVRLAGANVLTF
TGCGCCAGCAGCCAAGTCGTGCGGTTGGCAGGGGCCAACGTCCTGACTTTC
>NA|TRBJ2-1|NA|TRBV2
CASKPYGTFFTYNEQFF
TGTGCCAGCAAGCCCTACGGGACATTCTTCACATACAATGAGCAGTTCTTC
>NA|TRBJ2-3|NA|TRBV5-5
CASSPIMSSGTDTQYF
TGTGCCAGCAGCCCTATAATGTCCTCCGGCACAGATACGCAGTATTTT
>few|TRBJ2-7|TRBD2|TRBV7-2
CASSLASGFVEQYF
TGTGCCAGCAGCTTAGCTAGCGGGTTCGTCGAGCAGTACTTC
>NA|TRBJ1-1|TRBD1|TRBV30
CAWSVSRGDTEAFF
TGTGCCTGGAGTGTATCCAGGGGGGACACTGAAGCTTTCTTT
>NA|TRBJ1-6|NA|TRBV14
CASSQDQLSYNSPLHF
TGTGCCAGCAGCCAAGATCAGCTCTCTTATAATTCACCCCTCCACTTT
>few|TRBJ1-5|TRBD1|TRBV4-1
CASSQATGLYSQPQHF
TGCGCCAGCAGCCAAGCGACAGGGCTTTATTCTCAGCCCCAGCATTTT
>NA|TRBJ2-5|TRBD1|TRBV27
CASSTRGETQYF
TGTGCCAGCAGTACCAGGGGGGAGACCCAGTACTTC
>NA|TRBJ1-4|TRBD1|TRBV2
CASRGTGGEKLFF
TGTGCCAGCAGGGGGACAGGGGGCGAAAAACTGTTTTTT
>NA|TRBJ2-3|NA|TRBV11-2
CASSRSDTQYF
TGTGCCAGCAGCCGATCCGATACGCAGTATTTT
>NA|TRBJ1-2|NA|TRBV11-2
CASSLAGVQGGYTF
TGTGCCAGCAGCTTAGCCGGAGTCCAGGGTGGCTACACCTTC
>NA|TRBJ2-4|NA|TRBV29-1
CSVREWGKNIQYF
TGCAGCGTTAGGGAATGGGGCAAAAACATTCAGTACTTC
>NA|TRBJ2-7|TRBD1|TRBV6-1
CASKRTGPSYEQYF
TGTGCCAGCAAACGGACAGGGCCCTCCTACGAGCAGTACTTC
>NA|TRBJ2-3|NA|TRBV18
CASSSMQGHTDTQYF
TGTGCCAGCTCAAGCATGCAGGGACATACAGATACGCAGTATTTT
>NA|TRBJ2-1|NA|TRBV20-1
CSATLYGEQFF
TGCAGTGCTACCCTCTATGGTGAGCAGTTCTTC
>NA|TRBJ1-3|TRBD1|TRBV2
CASSDRGIGILSGNTIYF
TGTGCCAGCAGTGACAGGGGGATCGGTATTTTGTCGGGAAACACCATATATTTT
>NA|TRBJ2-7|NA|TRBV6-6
CASRQGTLTSSYEQYF
TGTGCCAGCAGACAGGGGACTCTCACAAGCTCCTACGAGCAGTACTTC
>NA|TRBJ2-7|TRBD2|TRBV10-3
CAISLAGGLSPEQYF
TGTGCCATCAGCTTAGCGGGAGGCTTGTCCCCCGAGCAGTACTTC